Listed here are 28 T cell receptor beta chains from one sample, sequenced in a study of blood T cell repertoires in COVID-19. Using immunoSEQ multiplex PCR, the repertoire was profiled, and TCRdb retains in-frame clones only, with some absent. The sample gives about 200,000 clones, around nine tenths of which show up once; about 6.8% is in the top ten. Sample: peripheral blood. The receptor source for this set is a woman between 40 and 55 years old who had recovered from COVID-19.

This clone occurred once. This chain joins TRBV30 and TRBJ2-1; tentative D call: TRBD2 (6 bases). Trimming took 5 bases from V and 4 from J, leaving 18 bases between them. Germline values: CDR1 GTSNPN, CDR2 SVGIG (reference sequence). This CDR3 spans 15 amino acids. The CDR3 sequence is CAWVGEERTYNEQFF. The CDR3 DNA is TGTGCCTGGGTTGGGGAGGAGCGGACATACAATGAGCAGTTCTTC.

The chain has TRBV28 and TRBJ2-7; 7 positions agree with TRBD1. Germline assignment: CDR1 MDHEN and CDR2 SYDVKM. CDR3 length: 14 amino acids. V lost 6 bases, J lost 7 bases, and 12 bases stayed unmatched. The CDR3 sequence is CASRLTGDGAEQYF. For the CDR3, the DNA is TGTGCCAGCAGACTTACAGGGGACGGGGCTGAGCAGTACTTC.

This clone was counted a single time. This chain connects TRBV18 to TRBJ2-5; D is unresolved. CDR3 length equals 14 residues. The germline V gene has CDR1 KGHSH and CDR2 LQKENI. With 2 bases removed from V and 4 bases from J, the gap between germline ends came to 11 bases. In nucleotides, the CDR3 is TGTGCCAGCTCACCATACTCAGCGAGAGAGACCCAGTACTTC. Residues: CASSPYSARETQYF.

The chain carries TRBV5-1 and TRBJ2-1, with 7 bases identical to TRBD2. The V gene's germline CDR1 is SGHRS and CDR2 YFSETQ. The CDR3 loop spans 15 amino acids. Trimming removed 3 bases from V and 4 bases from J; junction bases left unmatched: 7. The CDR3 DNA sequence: TGCGCCAGCAGCTGGAGCGGGGAGACTTACAATGAGCAGTTCTTC. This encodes CASSWSGETYNEQFF.

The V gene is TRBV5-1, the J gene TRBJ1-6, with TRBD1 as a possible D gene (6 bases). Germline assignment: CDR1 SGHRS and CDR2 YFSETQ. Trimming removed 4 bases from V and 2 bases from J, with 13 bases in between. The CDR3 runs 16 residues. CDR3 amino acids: CASSLGGQAYNSPLHF. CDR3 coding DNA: TGCGCCAGCAGCCTTGGGGGCCAGGCCTATAATTCACCCCTCCACTTT.

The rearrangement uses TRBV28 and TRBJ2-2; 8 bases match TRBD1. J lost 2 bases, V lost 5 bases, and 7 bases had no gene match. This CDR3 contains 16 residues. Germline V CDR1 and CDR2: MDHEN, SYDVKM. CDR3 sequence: CASSTGGKGNTGELFF. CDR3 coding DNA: TGTGCCAGCAGTACAGGGGGTAAAGGAAACACCGGGGAGCTGTTTTTT.

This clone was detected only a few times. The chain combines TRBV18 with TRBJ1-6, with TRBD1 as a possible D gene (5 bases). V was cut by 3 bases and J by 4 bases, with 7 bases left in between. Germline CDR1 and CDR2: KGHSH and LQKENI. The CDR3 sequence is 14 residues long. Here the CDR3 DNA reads TGTGCCAGCTCACCGACAGATTATAATTCACCCCTCCACTTT. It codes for CASSPTDYNSPLHF.

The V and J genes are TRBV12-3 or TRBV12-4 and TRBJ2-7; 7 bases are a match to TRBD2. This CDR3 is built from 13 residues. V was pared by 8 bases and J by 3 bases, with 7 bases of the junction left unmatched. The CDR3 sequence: CASGEGPIYEQYF. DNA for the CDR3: TGTGCCAGCGGGGAGGGACCGATCTACGAGCAGTACTTC.

The CDR3 region has the DNA TGTGCCAGCAGCTTAGTTGCAGGGCCCTACGAGCAGTACTTC. It translates to CASSLVAGPYEQYF. This sequence joins TRBV11-2 and TRBJ2-7; perhaps TRBD1 as D (5 bases). CDR3 length equals 14 residues. CDR1 is SGHAT and CDR2 is FQNNGV in the germline V gene. The V end was cut by 1 base, the J end by 2 bases, with 9 bases between.

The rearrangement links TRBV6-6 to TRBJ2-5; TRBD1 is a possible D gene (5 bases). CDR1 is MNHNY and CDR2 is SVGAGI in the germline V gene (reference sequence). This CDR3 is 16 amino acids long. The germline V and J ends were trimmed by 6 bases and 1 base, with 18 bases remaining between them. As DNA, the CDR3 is TGTGCCAGCAGCCAGGGTTATGTGATCCCCCAAGAGACCCAGTACTTC. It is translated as CASSQGYVIPQETQYF.

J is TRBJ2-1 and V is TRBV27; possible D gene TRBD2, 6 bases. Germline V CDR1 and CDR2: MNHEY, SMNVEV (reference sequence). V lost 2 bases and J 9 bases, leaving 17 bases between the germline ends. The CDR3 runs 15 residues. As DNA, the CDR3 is TGTGCCAGCAGTTTAGAGATGCGGGGTGGAGGTGAGCAGTTCTTC. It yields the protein CASSLEMRGGGEQFF.

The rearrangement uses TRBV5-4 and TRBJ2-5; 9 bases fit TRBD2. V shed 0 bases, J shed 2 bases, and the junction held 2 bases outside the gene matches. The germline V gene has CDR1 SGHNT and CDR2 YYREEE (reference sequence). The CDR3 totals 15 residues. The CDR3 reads CASSLGGREQETQYF. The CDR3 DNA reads TGTGCCAGCAGCTTGGGCGGGAGGGAACAAGAGACCCAGTACTTC.

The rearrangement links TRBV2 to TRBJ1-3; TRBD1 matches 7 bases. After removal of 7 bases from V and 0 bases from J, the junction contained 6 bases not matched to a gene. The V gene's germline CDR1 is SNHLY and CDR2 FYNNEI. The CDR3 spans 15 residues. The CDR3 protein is CASTSGQFSGNTIYF. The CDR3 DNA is TGTGCCAGCACCTCGGGACAGTTCTCTGGAAACACCATATATTTT.

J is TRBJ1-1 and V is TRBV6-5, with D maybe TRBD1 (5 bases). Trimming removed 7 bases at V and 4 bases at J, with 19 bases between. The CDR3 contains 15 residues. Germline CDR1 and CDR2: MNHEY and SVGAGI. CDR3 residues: CASTPSGQGPTEAFF. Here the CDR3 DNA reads TGTGCCAGCACCCCCTCCGGGCAGGGCCCCACTGAAGCTTTCTTT.

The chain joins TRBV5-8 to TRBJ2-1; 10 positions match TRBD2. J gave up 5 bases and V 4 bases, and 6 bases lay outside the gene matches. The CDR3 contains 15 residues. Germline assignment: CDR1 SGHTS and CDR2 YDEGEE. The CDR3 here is CASSISGRADNEQFF. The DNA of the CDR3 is TGTGCCAGCAGCATAAGCGGGAGGGCCGACAATGAGCAGTTCTTC.

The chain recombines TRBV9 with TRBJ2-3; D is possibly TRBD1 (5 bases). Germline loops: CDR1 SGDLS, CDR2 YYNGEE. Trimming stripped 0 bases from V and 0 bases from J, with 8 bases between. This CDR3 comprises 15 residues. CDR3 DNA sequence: TGTGCCAGCAGCGTAGATCAGGGAAGCACAGATACGCAGTATTTT. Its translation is CASSVDQGSTDTQYF.

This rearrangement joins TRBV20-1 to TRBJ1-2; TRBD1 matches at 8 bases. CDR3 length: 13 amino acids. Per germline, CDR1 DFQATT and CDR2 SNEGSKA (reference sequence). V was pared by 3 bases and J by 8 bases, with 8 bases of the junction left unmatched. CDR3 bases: TGCAGTGCTAGTCTGCAGGGGGCGGTCGGCTACACCTTC. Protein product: CSASLQGAVGYTF.

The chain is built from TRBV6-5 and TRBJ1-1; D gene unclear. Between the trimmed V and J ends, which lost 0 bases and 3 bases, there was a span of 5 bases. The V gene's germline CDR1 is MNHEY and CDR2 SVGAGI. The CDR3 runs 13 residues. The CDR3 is CASSYSSYTEAFF. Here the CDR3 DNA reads TGTGCCAGCAGTTACTCGTCGTACACTGAAGCTTTCTTT.

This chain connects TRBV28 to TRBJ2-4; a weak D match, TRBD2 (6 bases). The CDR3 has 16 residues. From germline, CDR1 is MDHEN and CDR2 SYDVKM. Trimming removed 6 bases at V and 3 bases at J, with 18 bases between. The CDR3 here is CASSQTRRAGKNIQYF. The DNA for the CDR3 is TGTGCCAGCAGCCAAACCCGGAGGGCGGGCAAAAACATTCAGTACTTC.

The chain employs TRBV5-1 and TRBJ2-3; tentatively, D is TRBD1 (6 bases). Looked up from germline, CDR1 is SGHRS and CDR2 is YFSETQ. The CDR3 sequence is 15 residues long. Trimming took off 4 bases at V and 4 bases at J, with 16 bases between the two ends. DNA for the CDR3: TGCGCCAGCAGCGTCGGACAGCCGGATGCAGATACGCAGTATTTT. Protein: CASSVGQPDADTQYF.

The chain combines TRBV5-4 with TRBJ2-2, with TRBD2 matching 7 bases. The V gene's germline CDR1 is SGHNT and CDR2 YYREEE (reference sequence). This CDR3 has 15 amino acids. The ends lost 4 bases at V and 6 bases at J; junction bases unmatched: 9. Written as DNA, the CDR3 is TGTGCCAGCAGCAGGGCCGGGACTACCTCCGGGGAGCTGTTTTTT. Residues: CASSRAGTTSGELFF.

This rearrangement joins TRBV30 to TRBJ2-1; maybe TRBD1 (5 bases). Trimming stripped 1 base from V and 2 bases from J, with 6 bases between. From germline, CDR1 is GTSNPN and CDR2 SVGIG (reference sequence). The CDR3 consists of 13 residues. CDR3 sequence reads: CAWSEGAYNEQFF. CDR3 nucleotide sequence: TGTGCCTGGAGTGAAGGGGCCTACAATGAGCAGTTCTTC. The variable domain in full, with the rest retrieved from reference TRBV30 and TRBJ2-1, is SQTIHQWPATLVQPVGSPLSLECTVEGTSNPNLYWYRQAAGRGLQLLFYSVGIGQISSEVPQNLSASRPQDRQFILSSKKLLLSDSGFYLCAWSEGAYNEQFFGPGTRLTVL.

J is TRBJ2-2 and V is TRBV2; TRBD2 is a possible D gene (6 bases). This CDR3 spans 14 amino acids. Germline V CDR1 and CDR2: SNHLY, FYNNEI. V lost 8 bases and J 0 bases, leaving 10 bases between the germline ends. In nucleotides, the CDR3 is TGTGCCAGCCTGGGGGGAGCGAACACCGGGGAGCTGTTTTTT. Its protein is CASLGGANTGELFF.

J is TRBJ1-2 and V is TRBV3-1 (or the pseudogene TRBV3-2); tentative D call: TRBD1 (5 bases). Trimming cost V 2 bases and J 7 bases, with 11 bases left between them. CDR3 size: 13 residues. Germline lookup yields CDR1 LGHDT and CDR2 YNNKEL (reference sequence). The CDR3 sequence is CASSQLSQGGYTF. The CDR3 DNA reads TGTGCCAGCAGCCAATTGAGTCAGGGTGGCTACACCTTC.

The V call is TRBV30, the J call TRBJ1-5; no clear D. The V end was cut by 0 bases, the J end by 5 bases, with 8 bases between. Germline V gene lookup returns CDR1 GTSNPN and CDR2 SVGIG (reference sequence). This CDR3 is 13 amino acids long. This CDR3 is CAWSVAGYQPQHF. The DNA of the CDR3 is TGTGCCTGGAGTGTAGCGGGGTATCAGCCCCAGCATTTT.

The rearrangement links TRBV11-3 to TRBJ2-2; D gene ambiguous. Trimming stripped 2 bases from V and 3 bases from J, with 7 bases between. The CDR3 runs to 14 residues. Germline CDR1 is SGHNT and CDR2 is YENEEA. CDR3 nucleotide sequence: TGTGCCAGCAGCTTATACTCTTACACCGGGGAGCTGTTTTTT. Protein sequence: CASSLYSYTGELFF.

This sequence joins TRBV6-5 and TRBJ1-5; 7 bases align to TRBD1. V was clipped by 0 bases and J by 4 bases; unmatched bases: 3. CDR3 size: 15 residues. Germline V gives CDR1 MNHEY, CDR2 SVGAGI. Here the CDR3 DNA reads TGTGCCAGCAGTTACTCTTGGGGACAGAATCAGCCCCAGCATTTT. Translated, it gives CASSYSWGQNQPQHF.

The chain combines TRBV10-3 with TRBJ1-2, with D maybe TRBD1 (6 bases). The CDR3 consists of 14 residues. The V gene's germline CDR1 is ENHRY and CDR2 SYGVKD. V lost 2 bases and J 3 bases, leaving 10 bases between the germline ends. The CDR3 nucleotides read TGTGCCATCAGTGAGAGTAGGACAGACTATGGCTACACCTTC. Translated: CAISESRTDYGYTF.